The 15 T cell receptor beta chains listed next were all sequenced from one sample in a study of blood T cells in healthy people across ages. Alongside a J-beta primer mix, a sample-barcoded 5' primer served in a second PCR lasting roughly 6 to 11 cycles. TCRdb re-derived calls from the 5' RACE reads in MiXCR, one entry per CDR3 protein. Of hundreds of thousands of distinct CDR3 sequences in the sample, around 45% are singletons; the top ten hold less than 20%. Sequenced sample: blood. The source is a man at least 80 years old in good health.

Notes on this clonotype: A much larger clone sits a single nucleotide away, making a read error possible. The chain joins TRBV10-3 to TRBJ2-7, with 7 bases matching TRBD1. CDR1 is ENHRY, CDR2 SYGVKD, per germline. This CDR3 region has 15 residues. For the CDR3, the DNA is TGTGCCATCAGTGAGGTATGGGACAGTCAATACGGGCAGTACTTC. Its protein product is CAISEVWDSQYGQYF.

CDR3 in amino acids: CASAQGTYNEQFF. CDR3 DNA: TGTGCCAGCGCCCAGGGGACATACAATGAGCAGTTCTTC. The chain uses TRBV6-1 and TRBJ2-1; the D gene is possibly TRBD1 (6 bases). This CDR3 has 13 amino acids. V was pared by 8 bases and J by 4 bases, with 12 bases between. Looked up from germline, CDR1 is MNHNS and CDR2 is SASEGT.

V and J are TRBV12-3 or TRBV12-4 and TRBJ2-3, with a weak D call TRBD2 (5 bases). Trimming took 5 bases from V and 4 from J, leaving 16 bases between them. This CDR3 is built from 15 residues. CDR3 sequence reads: CASSTTVGAPDTQYF. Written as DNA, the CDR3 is TGTGCCAGCAGTACAACAGTGGGAGCCCCAGATACGCAGTATTTT.

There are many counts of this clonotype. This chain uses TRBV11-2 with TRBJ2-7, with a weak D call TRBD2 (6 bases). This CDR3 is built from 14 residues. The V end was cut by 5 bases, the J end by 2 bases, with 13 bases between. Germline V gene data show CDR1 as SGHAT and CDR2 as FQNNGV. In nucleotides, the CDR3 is TGTGCCAGCAGCCCGCGGGACGGTACCTACGAGCAGTACTTC. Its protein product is CASSPRDGTYEQYF.

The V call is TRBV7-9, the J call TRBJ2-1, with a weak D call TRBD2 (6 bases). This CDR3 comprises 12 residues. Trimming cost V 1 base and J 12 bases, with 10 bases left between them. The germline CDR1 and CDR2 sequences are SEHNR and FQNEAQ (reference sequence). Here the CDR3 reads CASSLGVGGQFF. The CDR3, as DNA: TGTGCCAGCAGCTTAGGGGTCGGGGGGCAGTTCTTC. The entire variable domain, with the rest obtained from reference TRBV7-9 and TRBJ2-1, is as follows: DTGVSQNPRHKITKRGQNVTFRCDPISEHNRLYWYRQTLGQGPEFLTYFQNEAQLEKSRLLSDRFSAERPKGSFSTLEIQRTEQGDSAMYLCASSLGVGGQFFGPGTRLTVL.

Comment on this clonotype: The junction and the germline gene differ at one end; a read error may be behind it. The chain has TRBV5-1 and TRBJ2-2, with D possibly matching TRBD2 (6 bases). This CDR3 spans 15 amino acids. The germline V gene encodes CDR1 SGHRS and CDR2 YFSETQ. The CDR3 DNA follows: TGTGCCAGCAGCTTACTAGCTGCGAACACCGGGGAGCTGTTTTTT. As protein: CASSLLAANTGELFF.

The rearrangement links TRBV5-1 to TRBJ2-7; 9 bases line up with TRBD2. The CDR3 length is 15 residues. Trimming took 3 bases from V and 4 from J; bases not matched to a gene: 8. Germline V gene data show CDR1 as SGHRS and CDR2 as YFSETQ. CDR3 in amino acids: CASSSQTSGGYEQYF. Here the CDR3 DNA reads TGCGCCAGCAGCTCGCAGACTAGCGGAGGGTACGAGCAGTACTTC.

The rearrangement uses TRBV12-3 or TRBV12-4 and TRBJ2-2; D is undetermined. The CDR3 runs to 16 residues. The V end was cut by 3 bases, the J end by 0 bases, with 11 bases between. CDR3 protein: CASSFVETANTGELFF. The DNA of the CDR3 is TGTGCCAGCAGTTTCGTTGAGACGGCGAACACCGGGGAGCTGTTTTTT.

This CDR3 is CASSAGTGVIATNEKLFF. The DNA of the CDR3 is TGTGCCAGCAGCGCCGGGACAGGGGTCATTGCAACTAATGAAAAACTGTTTTTT. The chain links TRBV9 to TRBJ1-4; 10 bases fit TRBD1. CDR3 length: 18 amino acids. V lost 3 bases, J lost 0 bases, and 8 bases stayed unmatched. Germline lookup yields CDR1 SGDLS and CDR2 YYNGEE. Looking up the rest from reference TRBV9 and TRBJ1-4 gives the full variable domain: DSGVTQTPKHLITATGQRVTLRCSPRSGDLSVYWYQQSLDQGLQFLIQYYNGEERAKGNILERFSAQQFPDLHSELNLSSLELGDSALYFCASSAGTGVIATNEKLFFGSGTQLSVL.

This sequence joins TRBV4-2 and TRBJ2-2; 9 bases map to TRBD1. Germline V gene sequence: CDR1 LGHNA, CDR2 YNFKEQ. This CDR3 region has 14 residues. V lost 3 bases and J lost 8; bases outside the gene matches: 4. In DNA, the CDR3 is TGTGCCAGCAGCCATTACAGGGGGCCGGGGGAGCTGTTTTTT. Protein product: CASSHYRGPGELFF.

The CDR3 protein is CASDRGAYNEQFF. DNA of the CDR3: TGTGCCAGCGACAGGGGCGCCTACAATGAGCAGTTCTTC. The chain carries TRBV2 and TRBJ2-1, with 8 positions matching TRBD1. Trimming removed 8 bases from V and 2 bases from J; junction bases left unmatched: 2. The CDR3 sequence is 13 residues long. Germline V gene data show CDR1 as SNHLY and CDR2 as FYNNEI.

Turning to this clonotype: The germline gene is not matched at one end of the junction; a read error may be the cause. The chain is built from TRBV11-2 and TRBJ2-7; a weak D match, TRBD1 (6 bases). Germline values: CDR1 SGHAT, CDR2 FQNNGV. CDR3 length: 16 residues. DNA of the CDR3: TGTGCCAGCAGCGCCACACACTATACAGGGTCCTACGAGCGGTACTTC. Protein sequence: CASSATHYTGSYERYF.

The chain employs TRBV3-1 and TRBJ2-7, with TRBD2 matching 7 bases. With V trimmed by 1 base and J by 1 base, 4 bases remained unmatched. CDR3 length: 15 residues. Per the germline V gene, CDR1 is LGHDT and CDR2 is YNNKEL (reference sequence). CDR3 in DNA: TGTGCCAGCAGCCAAGGGCTAGCGGAGTCCTACGAGCAGTACTTC. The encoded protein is CASSQGLAESYEQYF.

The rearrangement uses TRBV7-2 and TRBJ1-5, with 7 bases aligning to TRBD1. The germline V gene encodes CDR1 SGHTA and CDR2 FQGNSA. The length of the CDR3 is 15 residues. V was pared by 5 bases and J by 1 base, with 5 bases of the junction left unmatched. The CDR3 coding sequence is TGTGCCAGCAGCCGGGAAGGGGGCAGCAATCAGCCCCAGCATTTT. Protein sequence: CASSREGGSNQPQHF.

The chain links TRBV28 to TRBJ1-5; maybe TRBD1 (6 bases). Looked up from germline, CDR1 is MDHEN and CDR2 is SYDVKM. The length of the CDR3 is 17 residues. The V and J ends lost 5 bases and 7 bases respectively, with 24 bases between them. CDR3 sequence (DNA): TGTGCCAGCAGTCCCAACCGAGGGACCAGGGGAGGACAGCCCCAGCATTTT. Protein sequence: CASSPNRGTRGGQPQHF.